The 6 T cell receptor beta chains presented below share a single source sample, sequenced in a study of blood T cell repertoires in COVID-19. Assay: immunoSEQ multiplex PCR; the TCRdb copy retains only in-frame clones and omits some. The sample consists of just under 95,000 clones, over 60% of them appearing once. Source material: peripheral blood. Receptors originate from a man aged 45-65 years who had recovered from COVID-19.

This clone has a count of ten or more. The CDR3 sequence: CSARESGWAFF. The CDR3 coding sequence is TGCAGTGCTAGAGAATCAGGGTGGGCTTTCTTT. V is TRBV20-1 and J is TRBJ1-1, with D possibly matching TRBD1 (5 bases). Germline values: CDR1 DFQATT, CDR2 SNEGSKA (reference sequence). The CDR3 runs to 11 residues. Trimming left V 0 bases short and J 11 bases short, with 10 bases between.

J is TRBJ2-5 and V is TRBV11-2, with 13 bases lining up with TRBD2. In germline, CDR1 is SGHAT, CDR2 FQNNGV. CDR3 length equals 16 residues. Trimming cost V 5 bases and J 7 bases; bases outside gene matches: 10. In DNA form, the CDR3 reads TGTGCCAGCAGCGCCCGGACTAGCGGGGGAATCGGGACCCAGTACTTC. Translation: CASSARTSGGIGTQYF.

The rearrangement links TRBV5-1 to TRBJ2-7, with 7 bases aligning to TRBD2. CDR3 length equals 15 residues. V gave up 1 base and J gave up 6 bases; unmatched junction bases: 10. CDR1 and CDR2 from the germline V gene are SGHRS and YFSETQ. For the CDR3, the DNA is TGCGCCAGCAGCTTGTTGCCGGGACTACTGTTCGAGCAGTACTTC. Translated: CASSLLPGLLFEQYF.

The chain carries TRBV2 and TRBJ2-1; 8 bases fit TRBD1. The CDR3 is 14 amino acids. Per germline, CDR1 SNHLY and CDR2 FYNNEI. J was trimmed by 7 bases and V by 5 bases; bases with no gene match: 7. CDR3 in amino acids: CASSLDRVGNEQFF. CDR3 nucleotide sequence: TGTGCCAGCAGTTTGGACAGGGTAGGGAATGAGCAGTTCTTC.

The chain combines TRBV11-2 with TRBJ2-5; no reliable D call. This CDR3 contains 11 residues. Germline V gene sequence: CDR1 SGHAT, CDR2 FQNNGV. Trimming took off 5 bases at V and 5 bases at J, with 6 bases between the two ends. The DNA of the CDR3 is TGTGCCAGCAGCCATCAGGAGACCCAGTACTTC. It codes for CASSHQETQYF.

The chain recombines TRBV6-2 or TRBV6-3 with TRBJ2-7; 7 nucleotides match TRBD2. V lost 5 bases, J lost 0 bases, and 13 bases stayed unmatched. The CDR3 has 17 residues. Germline lookup yields CDR1 MNHEY and CDR2 SVGEGT. Here the CDR3 DNA reads TGTGCCAGCAGTCCCGGGACTAACGGGAGGAGCTCCTACGAGCAGTACTTC. This encodes CASSPGTNGRSSYEQYF.